Shown below are 21 T cell receptor beta chains from a single sample sequenced in a study of shared clonotypes between healthy human individuals. Assay: immunoSEQ multiplex PCR; the TCRdb copy retains only in-frame clones and omits some. The table records millions of clones, about 95% of them present only once. CD45RO-negative cells were positively selected for CCR7, leaving out terminally differentiated effector memory CD45RA+ cells. Material: naive CD8+ T cells sorted from blood. These receptors came from a man aged 18 to 29 in good health.

The V and J genes are TRBV5-6 and TRBJ1-5, with TRBD1 as a possible D gene (6 bases). V dropped 4 bases and J dropped 5 bases, with 22 bases sitting between them. This CDR3 is 17 amino acids long. CDR1 and CDR2 from the germline V gene are SGHDT and YYEEEE. CDR3 in amino acids: CASSTGAGDDPDQPQHF. The CDR3 nucleotides are TGTGCCAGCAGCACGGGGGCCGGCGACGATCCCGATCAGCCCCAGCATTTT. Filled out from reference TRBV5-6 and TRBJ1-5, the complete variable domain reads DAGVTQSPTHLIKTRGQQVTLRCSPKSGHDTVSWYQQALGQGPQFIFQYYEEEERQRGNFPDRFSGHQFPNYSSELNVNALLLGDSALYLCASSTGAGDDPDQPQHFGDGTRLSIL.

The rearrangement joins TRBV4-3 to TRBJ2-2, with 8 bases aligning to TRBD2. CDR1 and CDR2 (germline): LGHNA, YSLEER. The CDR3 runs 18 residues. Trimming at V came to 1 base and at J to 3 bases, leaving 10 bases not matched to a gene. CDR3 nucleotide sequence: TGCGCCAGCAGCCAAGTTTTTAGCGGGATCCCCTACACCGGGGAGCTGTTTTTT. Amino acid sequence: CASSQVFSGIPYTGELFF.

This chain uses TRBV5-6 with TRBJ2-3; 7 bases line up with TRBD1. The trim removed 3 bases at V and 7 bases at J, leaving 11 bases unmatched. The CDR3 has 15 amino acids. Germline loops: CDR1 SGHDT, CDR2 YYEEEE. The CDR3 loop is CASSSVGQLPNTQYF. The CDR3 DNA follows: TGTGCCAGCAGCTCGGTGGGACAGCTACCCAATACGCAGTATTTT.

The chain links TRBV28 to TRBJ2-7, with D possibly matching TRBD1 (6 bases). Per the germline V gene, CDR1 is MDHEN and CDR2 is SYDVKM. V was shortened by 6 bases and J by 7 bases, with 19 bases between the two germline ends. This CDR3 contains 14 residues. This chain's CDR3 is CASSPGQGMGEQYF. The CDR3 DNA is TGTGCCAGCAGCCCGGGGCAGGGGATGGGTGAGCAGTACTTC.

This chain links TRBV4-1 with TRBJ2-1; a possible D gene is TRBD2 (6 bases). Trimming took 4 bases from V and 3 from J, leaving 13 bases between them. The CDR3 runs 15 residues. CDR1 MGHRA and CDR2 YSYEKL come from the germline V gene. The CDR3 sequence: CASSPTGGNYNEQFF. The CDR3 DNA reads TGCGCCAGCAGCCCGACTGGCGGGAACTACAATGAGCAGTTCTTC.

The chain employs TRBV11-2 and TRBJ2-1; 7 bases fit TRBD2. Germline CDR1 SGHAT, CDR2 FQNNGV. Trimming took 7 bases from V and 6 from J; bases not matched to a gene: 15. CDR3 length equals 16 residues. CDR3 residues: CASTSPVVAGANEQFF. The CDR3 region has the DNA TGTGCCAGCACCTCCCCGGTGGTAGCGGGCGCCAATGAGCAGTTCTTC.

The J gene is TRBJ1-1, the V gene TRBV6-5, with 8 bases fitting TRBD1. Germline CDR1 and CDR2: MNHEY and SVGAGI. CDR3 size: 14 residues. Trimming cost V 6 bases and J 1 base; bases outside gene matches: 4. DNA of the CDR3: TGTGCCAGCAGGCTCGACAGGGGGAACACTGAAGCTTTCTTT. It encodes CASRLDRGNTEAFF.

The chain links TRBV25-1 to TRBJ2-3, with 11 nucleotides matching TRBD1. CDR3 length: 13 residues. The germline gives CDR1 MGHDK, CDR2 SYGVNS. Trimming took 8 bases from V and 6 from J; bases not matched to a gene: 4. CDR3 bases: TGTGCCAGCTGCGGACAGGGGGCGGATACGCAGTATTTT. It codes for CASCGQGADTQYF.

CDR3 protein: CASSSGQGKVHEQYF. Written as DNA, the CDR3 is TGTGCCAGCAGCTCGGGACAGGGGAAGGTCCACGAGCAGTACTTC. This chain connects TRBV5-6 to TRBJ2-7; 10 positions match TRBD1. Germline V lookup: CDR1 SGHDT, CDR2 YYEEEE. V gave up 3 bases and J gave up 5 bases; unmatched junction bases: 8. The CDR3 has 15 amino acids.

The chain carries TRBV6-5 and TRBJ1-1; D gene uncertain. CDR1 MNHEY and CDR2 SVGAGI come from the germline V gene. This CDR3 region has 15 residues. The ends were cut back, 5 bases at V and 7 bases at J, with 20 bases in the middle. CDR3 nucleotides: TGTGCCAGCAGTCCCTCTTTATTCGGCAGGATTGAAGCTTTCTTT. It codes for CASSPSLFGRIEAFF.

The chain recombines TRBV30 with TRBJ2-5; D is undetermined. The V and J ends lost 0 bases and 4 bases respectively, with 24 bases between them. CDR3 length: 18 amino acids. Germline CDR1 is GTSNPN and CDR2 is SVGIG (reference sequence). DNA of the CDR3: TGTGCCTGGAGTGTATTGTTCGGCCGGGCCCCGGCCCCAGAGACCCAGTACTTC. Its protein is CAWSVLFGRAPAPETQYF.

This clone came up once. The gene calls are TRBV7-9 and TRBJ2-1, with a weak D call TRBD2 (5 bases). Trimming cost V 5 bases and J 9 bases, with 14 bases left between them. This CDR3 comprises 13 residues. Germline-derived CDR1 and CDR2 are SEHNR and FQNEAQ (reference sequence). The CDR3: CASSHVLVSEQFF. The CDR3 DNA sequence: TGTGCCAGCAGCCACGTACTAGTTAGTGAGCAGTTCTTC. The full variable domain, rest sourced from reference TRBV7-9 and TRBJ2-1, is DTGVSQNPRHKITKRGQNVTFRCDPISEHNRLYWYRQTLGQGPEFLTYFQNEAQLEKSRLLSDRFSAERPKGSFSTLEIQRTEQGDSAMYLCASSHVLVSEQFFGPGTRLTVL.

This clone showed up just a few times. The chain joins TRBV4-1 to TRBJ2-4; tentative D call: TRBD2 (6 bases). The CDR3 runs to 19 residues. Germline CDR1 MGHRA, CDR2 YSYEKL. V was trimmed by 1 base and J by 7 bases, leaving 26 bases between them. The CDR3: CASSQGGAVTGLARNIQYF. For the CDR3, the DNA is TGCGCCAGCAGCCAAGGAGGTGCGGTGACGGGACTCGCGAGGAACATTCAGTACTTC.

The chain is built from TRBV5-4 and TRBJ2-1; the D is unclear. The germline gives CDR1 SGHNT, CDR2 YYREEE (reference sequence). CDR3 length equals 13 residues. V was clipped by 4 bases and J by 8 bases, with 13 bases between them. CDR3 DNA: TGTGCCAGCAGCCCCCTAGAAGGGCATGAGCAGTTCTTC. Its protein product is CASSPLEGHEQFF.

The chain carries TRBV5-1 and TRBJ2-7; 9 bases are shared with TRBD1. This CDR3 is built from 15 residues. Germline V gene data show CDR1 as SGHRS and CDR2 as YFSETQ. With 0 bases clipped from V and 3 bases from J, the junction kept 4 bases outside the gene matches. The CDR3 loop is CASSLGQGVNYEQYF. The DNA for the CDR3 is TGCGCCAGCAGCTTGGGACAGGGGGTGAACTACGAGCAGTACTTC.

This CDR3 is CASSLRGSEQFF. The DNA for the CDR3 is TGTGCCAGCTCCCTGCGAGGGAGTGAGCAGTTCTTC. V and J are TRBV27 and TRBJ2-1; tentative D call: TRBD2 (5 bases). The germline V gene has CDR1 MNHEY and CDR2 SMNVEV (reference sequence). The germline V and J ends were trimmed by 8 bases and 9 bases, with 14 bases remaining between them. CDR3 size: 12 residues.

This clone turned up a few times. V and J are TRBV2 and TRBJ2-7, with 7 positions matching TRBD2. CDR3 length equals 15 residues. Germline values: CDR1 SNHLY, CDR2 FYNNEI. With 2 bases clipped from V and 3 bases from J, the junction kept 7 bases outside the gene matches. Here the CDR3 reads CASSELAGELYEQYF. The CDR3 DNA reads as TGTGCCAGCAGTGAATTGGCGGGAGAACTCTACGAGCAGTACTTC.

The rearrangement joins TRBV5-4 to TRBJ2-7, with unresolved D. Between the trimmed V and J ends, which lost 4 bases and 7 bases, there was a span of 9 bases. The CDR3 contains 11 residues. The germline V gene has CDR1 SGHNT and CDR2 YYREEE (reference sequence). CDR3 sequence: CASSKGREQYF. In DNA form, the CDR3 reads TGTGCCAGCAGCAAAGGGCGGGAGCAGTACTTC.

This sequence joins TRBV4-3 and TRBJ2-3; D is unclear. CDR1 is LGHNA, CDR2 YSLEER, per germline. The germline V and J ends were trimmed by 4 bases and 2 bases, with 16 bases remaining between them. The CDR3 is made up of 16 amino acids. The chain's CDR3 is CASSLRSLSATDTQYF. CDR3 nucleotides: TGCGCCAGCAGCCTGAGGTCTCTCTCCGCCACAGATACGCAGTATTTT.

This clone was counted once. This chain joins TRBV9 and TRBJ2-1; D might be TRBD1 (6 bases). The V gene's germline CDR1 is SGDLS and CDR2 YYNGEE. The CDR3 has 13 amino acids. V lost 0 bases and J 7 bases, leaving 8 bases between the germline ends. In nucleotides, the CDR3 is TGTGCCAGCAGCGTAGAAAGGGGGAATGAGCAGTTCTTC. Protein product: CASSVERGNEQFF.

The chain combines TRBV10-3 with TRBJ2-3, with 13 positions matching TRBD2. V shed 8 bases and J 5 bases; nucleotides not matched to a gene: 16. This CDR3 is built from 18 residues. The germline V gene has CDR1 ENHRY and CDR2 SYGVKD. As DNA, the CDR3 is TGTGCCATCGGTGGACTAGCGGGAGCAGTGGGGGCTGGAGATACGCAGTATTTT. It specifies CAIGGLAGAVGAGDTQYF.